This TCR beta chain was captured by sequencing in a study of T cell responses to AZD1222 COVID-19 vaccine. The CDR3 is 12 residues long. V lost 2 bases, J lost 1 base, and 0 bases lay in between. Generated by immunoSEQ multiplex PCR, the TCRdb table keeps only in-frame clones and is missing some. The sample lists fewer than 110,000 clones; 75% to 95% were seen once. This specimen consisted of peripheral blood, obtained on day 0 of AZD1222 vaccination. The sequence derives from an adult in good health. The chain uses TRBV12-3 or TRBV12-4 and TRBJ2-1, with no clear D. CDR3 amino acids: CASSLSYNEQFF. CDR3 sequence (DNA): TGTGCCAGCAGTTTATCCTACAATGAGCAGTTCTTC.